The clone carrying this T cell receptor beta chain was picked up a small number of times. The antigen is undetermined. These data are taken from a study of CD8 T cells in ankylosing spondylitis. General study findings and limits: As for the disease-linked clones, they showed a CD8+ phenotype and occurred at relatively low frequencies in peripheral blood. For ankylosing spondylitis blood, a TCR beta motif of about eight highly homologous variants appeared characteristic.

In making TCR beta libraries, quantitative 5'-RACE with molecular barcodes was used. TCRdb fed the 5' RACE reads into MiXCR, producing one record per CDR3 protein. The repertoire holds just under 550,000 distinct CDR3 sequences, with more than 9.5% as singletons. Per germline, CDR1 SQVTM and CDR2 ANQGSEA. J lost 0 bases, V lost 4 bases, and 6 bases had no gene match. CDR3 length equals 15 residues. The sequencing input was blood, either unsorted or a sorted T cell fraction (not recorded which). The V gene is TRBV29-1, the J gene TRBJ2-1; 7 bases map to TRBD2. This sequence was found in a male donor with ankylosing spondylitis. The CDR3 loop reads CSVAGGYSSYNEQFF. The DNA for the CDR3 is TGCAGCGTTGCGGGAGGCTATAGCTCCTACAATGAGCAGTTCTTC.